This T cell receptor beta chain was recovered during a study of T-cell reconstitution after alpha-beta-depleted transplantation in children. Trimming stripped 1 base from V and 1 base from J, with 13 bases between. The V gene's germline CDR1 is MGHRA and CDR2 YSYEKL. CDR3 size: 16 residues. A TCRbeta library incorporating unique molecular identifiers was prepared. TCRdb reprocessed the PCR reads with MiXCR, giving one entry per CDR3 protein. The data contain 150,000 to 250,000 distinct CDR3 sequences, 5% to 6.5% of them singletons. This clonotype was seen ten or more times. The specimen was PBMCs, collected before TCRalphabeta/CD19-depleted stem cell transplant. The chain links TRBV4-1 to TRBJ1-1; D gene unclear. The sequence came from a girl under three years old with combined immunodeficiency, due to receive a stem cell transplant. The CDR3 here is CASSQGTVPRNTEAFF. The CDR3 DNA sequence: TGCGCCAGCAGCCAAGGAACGGTTCCACGGAACACTGAAGCTTTCTTT.